Given below is one TCR beta chain in context. Its specificity is not known. These data come from a study of T-cell reconstitution after alpha-beta-depleted transplantation in children. Study-level findings and limits: Two months or so post-transplant, alpha-beta T cells reportedly derived from several hundred expanded graft clones. Surviving recipient T cells and intrathymic progenitors accounted for some patients' high TCRbeta diversity at day 60. One year after transplant, T-cell counts and diversity came mostly from newly produced T cells.

TCRbeta library preparation incorporated unique molecular identifiers. TCRdb re-called the PCR reads with MiXCR, one entry per CDR3 protein. This table holds about 1,000,000 distinct CDR3 sequences, about 26% found once. V shed 0 bases and J shed 5 bases, with 11 bases lying between them. This CDR3 has 14 amino acids. In germline, CDR1 is SGDLS, CDR2 YYNGEE. Sample: PBMCs, mostly from graft donor cells, taken 360 days after TCRalphabeta/CD19-depleted stem cell transplant. The clonotype originates from a boy younger than two who had a stem cell transplant for SCID, so the T cells may come from the graft donor. The chain is built from TRBV9 and TRBJ2-5; D may be TRBD1 or TRBD2 (5 bases each). The CDR3 region has the DNA TGTGCCAGCAGCGTAGGAAGCAGGGACGAGACCCAGTACTTC. Translated: CASSVGSRDETQYF.